Following are 24 T cell receptor beta chains from one sample sequenced in a study of blood T cell repertoires in COVID-19. Assay: immunoSEQ multiplex PCR; the TCRdb copy retains only in-frame clones and omits some. There are 250,000 to 350,000 clones in the sample; roughly nine tenths occur only once, and around 3% lies in the top ten. Material for sequencing was PBMCs or T cells enriched from blood (not recorded which). Receptors originate from a woman aged 50 to 65 who had recovered from COVID-19.

This clone was found a few times. The chain employs TRBV5-1 and TRBJ2-2; TRBD1 matches 10 bases. V gave up 6 bases and J gave up 6 bases; unmatched junction bases: 11. This CDR3 region has 16 residues. The germline gives CDR1 SGHRS, CDR2 YFSETQ. CDR3 nucleotide sequence: TGCGCCAGCACCCCCGGGACAGGGGAAGGTGCCGGGGAGCTGTTTTTT. Translation: CASTPGTGEGAGELFF.

This chain joins TRBV3-1 (or the pseudogene TRBV3-2) and TRBJ2-7, with 14 nucleotides matching TRBD2. Germline CDR1 reads LGHDT; CDR2 reads YNNKEL (reference sequence). The CDR3 is 16 residues long. V dropped 4 bases and J dropped 2; count of bases not matched to a gene: 4. The DNA for the CDR3 is TGTGCCAGCAGCCCCAGGACTAGCGGGGGGACCTACGAGCAGTACTTC. Amino acids: CASSPRTSGGTYEQYF.

This chain uses TRBV4-1 with TRBJ1-1; a possible D gene is TRBD1 (5 bases). Looked up from germline, CDR1 is MGHRA and CDR2 is YSYEKL. The CDR3 is 15 amino acids. Trimming left V 2 bases short and J 1 base short, with 11 bases between. DNA of the CDR3: TGCGCCAGCAGCCAACAGGGTAAGAAGAACACTGAAGCTTTCTTT. Protein: CASSQQGKKNTEAFF.

Worth noting for this clone: The identical CDR3 is also encoded by other nucleotide sequences in the sample. The V call is TRBV5-1, the J call TRBJ2-1; D unclear. Germline CDR1 is SGHRS and CDR2 is YFSETQ. There are 14 residues in the CDR3. With 0 bases removed from V and 0 bases from J, the gap between germline ends came to 4 bases. The chain's CDR3 is CASSLEASYNEQFF. CDR3 nucleotide sequence: TGCGCCAGCAGCTTGGAAGCCTCCTACAATGAGCAGTTCTTC.

The CDR3 nucleotides are TGTGCCAGCAGCACACAGGGATCCAACTATGGCTACACCTTC. It translates to CASSTQGSNYGYTF. The V gene is TRBV27, the J gene TRBJ1-2, with D possibly matching TRBD1 (6 bases). From germline, CDR1 is MNHEY and CDR2 SMNVEV (reference sequence). The CDR3 contains 14 residues. V lost 6 bases, J lost 2 bases, and 13 bases lay in between.

The chain links TRBV7-2 to TRBJ2-7, with D perhaps TRBD2 (6 bases). CDR3 length equals 14 residues. Germline CDR1 reads SGHTA; CDR2 reads FQGNSA. V gave up 2 bases and J gave up 2 bases, with 10 bases separating them. The CDR3 spells CASSLSGSAYEQYF. DNA for the CDR3: TGTGCCAGCAGCTTAAGCGGGTCGGCCTACGAGCAGTACTTC. The full variable domain, with the rest looked up from reference TRBV7-2 and TRBJ2-7, is GAGVSQSPSNKVTEKGKDVELRCDPISGHTALYWYRQSLGQGLEFLIYFQGNSAPDKSGLPSDRFSAERTGGSVSTLTIQRTQQEDSAVYLCASSLSGSAYEQYFGPGTRLTVT.

The chain links TRBV29-1 to TRBJ2-1, with TRBD2 matching over 11 bases. The CDR3 has 14 amino acids. The germline V gene encodes CDR1 SQVTM and CDR2 ANQGSEA. V shed 7 bases and J 7 bases; nucleotides not matched to a gene: 9. The DNA of the CDR3 is TGCAGCGCTGGACTAGCGGGCGCTACTAATGAGCAGTTCTTC. As protein: CSAGLAGATNEQFF.

This clone was seen a single time. The V call is TRBV28, the J call TRBJ1-3; D is unresolved. V was pared by 7 bases and J by 3 bases, with 16 bases between. CDR3 length: 15 residues. The V gene's germline CDR1 is MDHEN and CDR2 SYDVKM. This CDR3 is CASKYGDVYGNTIYF. In DNA form, the CDR3 reads TGTGCCAGCAAGTACGGGGATGTCTATGGAAACACCATATATTTT.

The chain combines TRBV11-3 with TRBJ1-3; weak D call: TRBD1 (6 bases). V was pared by 6 bases and J by 0 bases, with 15 bases between. The germline V gene encodes CDR1 SGHNT and CDR2 YENEEA. CDR3 size: 16 residues. CDR3: CASSHKGTNSGNTIYF. DNA for the CDR3: TGTGCCAGCAGTCATAAAGGGACAAACTCTGGAAACACCATATATTTT.

V usage is TRBV7-2 and J usage is TRBJ1-5, with D perhaps matching TRBD1 (5 bases). V shed 2 bases and J shed 0 bases, with 11 bases lying between them. The CDR3 length is 16 residues. Germline CDR1 SGHTA, CDR2 FQGNSA. CDR3 sequence reads: CASSLLGGPSNQPQHF. CDR3 coding DNA: TGTGCCAGCAGCTTATTGGGGGGTCCTAGCAATCAGCCCCAGCATTTT.

J is TRBJ2-3 and V is TRBV24-1; D gene uncertain. V was shortened by 0 bases and J by 3 bases, with 12 bases between the two germline ends. CDR3 length: 16 residues. CDR1 is KGHDR, CDR2 SFDVKD, per germline. The CDR3 protein is CATSDLPVSGTDTQYF. The CDR3 nucleotides read TGTGCCACCAGTGATTTGCCCGTTTCGGGTACAGATACGCAGTATTTT.

The chain joins TRBV29-1 to TRBJ2-1; 9 bases align to TRBD2. The germline CDR1 and CDR2 sequences are SQVTM and ANQGSEA. This CDR3 has 14 amino acids. The J segment lost 4 bases and the V segment lost 1 base, leaving 2 bases of the junction unmatched. CDR3 nucleotides: TGCAGCGTTGAAGTTCTAGCGGGATACAATGAGCAGTTCTTC. It encodes CSVEVLAGYNEQFF.

The rearrangement links TRBV9 to TRBJ2-1, with 14 bases aligning to TRBD2. V trimming: 3 bases; J trimming: 9 bases; junction bases outside the gene matches: 11. Per germline, CDR1 SGDLS and CDR2 YYNGEE. The CDR3 totals 17 residues. In DNA, the CDR3 is TGTGCCAGCAGCGCGTCTTGGGGGGGACTAGCGGGAGCTGAGCAGTTCTTC. Translating it yields CASSASWGGLAGAEQFF.

The chain carries TRBV5-4 and TRBJ2-5; 14 nucleotides align to TRBD2. The V segment lost 4 bases and the J segment 5 bases; nucleotides outside the gene matches: 4. Germline assignment: CDR1 SGHNT and CDR2 YYREEE (reference sequence). This CDR3 region has 15 residues. CDR3 bases: TGTGCCAGCAGCCGGGGACTAGCGGGAGTCGAGACCCAGTACTTC. Protein: CASSRGLAGVETQYF.

The chain is built from TRBV6-2 or TRBV6-3 and TRBJ2-2; 7 bases align to TRBD2. CDR1 and CDR2 (germline): MNHEY, SVGEGT. CDR3 length: 15 residues. The junction had 6 bases not matched to a gene; V was cut back by 3 bases and J by 5 bases. The CDR3 sequence: CASSYGGGQTGELFF. CDR3 DNA: TGTGCCAGCAGTTATGGGGGAGGGCAGACCGGGGAGCTGTTTTTT.

The rearrangement links TRBV7-3 to TRBJ1-1, with 11 bases fitting TRBD1. V lost 4 bases to trimming and J lost 4 bases; unmatched junction nucleotides: 5. Germline loops: CDR1 SGHTA, CDR2 FQGTGA. The CDR3 runs to 15 residues. CDR3 sequence (DNA): TGTGCCAGCAGCTCAGGACAGGGGGCAGCCACTGAAGCTTTCTTT. It encodes CASSSGQGAATEAFF.

This clone has just a few counts. The CDR3 DNA reads TGTGCCAGCTCAGAGGGTTACGAAAAACTGTTTTTT. Its protein product is CASSEGYEKLFF. The chain combines TRBV18 with TRBJ1-4; D not certain. Trimming shortened V by 5 bases and J by 8 bases, and 9 bases separated the two germline ends. Germline V gives CDR1 KGHSH, CDR2 LQKENI. The CDR3 totals 12 residues.

The chain joins TRBV20-1 to TRBJ2-4; perhaps TRBD2 as D (5 bases). Trimming took 3 bases from V and 3 from J, leaving 9 bases between them. The CDR3 length is 13 residues. In germline, CDR1 is DFQATT, CDR2 SNEGSKA (reference sequence). CDR3 region: CSASWEIKNIQYF. CDR3 DNA sequence: TGCAGTGCTAGTTGGGAGATCAAAAACATTCAGTACTTC.

This chain joins TRBV7-2 and TRBJ2-7, with 8 bases aligning to TRBD2. This CDR3 has 14 amino acids. Germline V CDR1 and CDR2: SGHTA, FQGNSA. The trim removed 5 bases at V and 4 bases at J, leaving 7 bases unmatched. CDR3 DNA: TGTGCCAGCAGCCCGGGAGGGCCGGGTTACGAGCAGTACTTC. Its protein is CASSPGGPGYEQYF.

This chain connects TRBV10-1 to TRBJ1-5; D is perhaps TRBD1 (5 bases). Germline V lookup: CDR1 WNHNN, CDR2 SYGVQD (reference sequence). V was pared by 5 bases and J by 7 bases, with 15 bases between. The CDR3 sequence is 14 residues long. The CDR3 here is CASSPDRFGQPQHF. CDR3 DNA sequence: TGCGCCAGCAGTCCCGACAGATTTGGACAGCCCCAGCATTTT.

This chain connects TRBV28 to TRBJ2-5; D call uncertain. The germline V and J ends were trimmed by 1 base and 4 bases, with 7 bases remaining between them. The CDR3 totals 13 residues. Germline V gene lookup returns CDR1 MDHEN and CDR2 SYDVKM. CDR3 residues: CASSLLLRETQYF. CDR3 nucleotide sequence: TGTGCCAGCAGTTTATTACTGAGAGAGACCCAGTACTTC.

The chain joins TRBV27 to TRBJ2-3; TRBD2 agrees at 14 bases. CDR3 length: 16 residues. Trimming at V came to 4 bases and at J to 3 bases, leaving 3 bases not matched to a gene. Germline V gene lookup returns CDR1 MNHEY and CDR2 SMNVEV (reference sequence). The CDR3: CASSYGTSGRTDTQYF. CDR3 coding DNA: TGTGCCAGCAGTTACGGGACTAGCGGGAGAACAGATACGCAGTATTTT.

V gene TRBV5-4 combines with J gene TRBJ1-4; 8 nucleotides match TRBD1. V lost 7 bases, J lost 8 bases, and 10 bases stayed unmatched. There are 14 residues in the CDR3. Germline loops: CDR1 SGHNT, CDR2 YYREEE (reference sequence). The CDR3 sequence is CASYRTGKEEKLFF. The CDR3 coding sequence is TGTGCCAGCTATAGGACAGGGAAGGAAGAAAAACTGTTTTTT.

The V and J genes are TRBV27 and TRBJ2-3; D perhaps matches TRBD2 (6 bases). Germline assignment: CDR1 MNHEY and CDR2 SMNVEV (reference sequence). The CDR3 spans 13 residues. V gave up 4 bases and J gave up 1 base, with 6 bases separating them. For the CDR3, the DNA is TGTGCCAGCAGTTGGGGGGGCACAGATACGCAGTATTTT. This codes for CASSWGGTDTQYF.